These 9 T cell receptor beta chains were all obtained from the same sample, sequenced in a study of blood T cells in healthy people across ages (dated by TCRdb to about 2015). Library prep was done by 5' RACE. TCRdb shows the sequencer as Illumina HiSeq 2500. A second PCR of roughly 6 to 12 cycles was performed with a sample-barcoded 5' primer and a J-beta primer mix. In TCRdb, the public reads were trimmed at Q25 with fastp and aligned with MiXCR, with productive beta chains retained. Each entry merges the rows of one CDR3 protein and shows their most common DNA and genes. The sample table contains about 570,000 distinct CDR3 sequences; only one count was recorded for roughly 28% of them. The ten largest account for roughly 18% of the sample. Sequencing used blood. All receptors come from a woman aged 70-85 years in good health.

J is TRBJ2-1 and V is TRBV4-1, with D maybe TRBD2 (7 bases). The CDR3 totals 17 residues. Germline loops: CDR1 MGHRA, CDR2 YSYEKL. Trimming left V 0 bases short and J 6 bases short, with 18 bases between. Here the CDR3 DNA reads TGCGCCAGCAGCCAAGAGCCGGGGGGCGGGGTGCTCAATGAGCAGTTCTTC. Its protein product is CASSQEPGGGVLNEQFF.

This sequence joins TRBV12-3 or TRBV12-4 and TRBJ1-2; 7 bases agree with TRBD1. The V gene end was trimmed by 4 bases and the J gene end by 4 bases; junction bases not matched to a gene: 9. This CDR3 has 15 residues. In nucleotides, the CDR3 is TGTGCCAGCAGTTCTCGGGACAGATATTTCTATGGCTACACCTTC. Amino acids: CASSSRDRYFYGYTF.

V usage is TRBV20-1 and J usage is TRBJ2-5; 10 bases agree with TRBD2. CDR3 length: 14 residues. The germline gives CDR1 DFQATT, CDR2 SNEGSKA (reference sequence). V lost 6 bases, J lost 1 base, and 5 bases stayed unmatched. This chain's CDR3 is CSASGGVRQETQYF. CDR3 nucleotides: TGCAGTGCAAGCGGGGGGGTCCGCCAAGAGACCCAGTACTTC.

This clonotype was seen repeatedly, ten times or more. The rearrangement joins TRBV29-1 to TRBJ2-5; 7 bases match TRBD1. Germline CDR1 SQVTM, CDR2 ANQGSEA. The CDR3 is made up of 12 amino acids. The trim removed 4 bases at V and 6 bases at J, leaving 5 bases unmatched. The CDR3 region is CSVVKGAKTQYF. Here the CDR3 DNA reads TGCAGCGTTGTTAAGGGGGCGAAGACCCAGTACTTC.

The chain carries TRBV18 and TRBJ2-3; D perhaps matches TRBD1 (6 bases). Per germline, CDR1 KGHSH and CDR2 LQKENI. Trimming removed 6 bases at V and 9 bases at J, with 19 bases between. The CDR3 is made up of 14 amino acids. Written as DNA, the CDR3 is TGTGCCAGCTCTCCCCAGGACAGTCCCATCACGCAGTATTTT. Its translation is CASSPQDSPITQYF.

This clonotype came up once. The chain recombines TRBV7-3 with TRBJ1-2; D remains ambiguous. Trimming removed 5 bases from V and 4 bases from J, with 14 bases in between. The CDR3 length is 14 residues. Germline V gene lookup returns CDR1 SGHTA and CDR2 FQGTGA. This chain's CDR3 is CASSPRAGSYGYTF. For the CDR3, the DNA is TGTGCCAGCAGCCCCCGTGCGGGCAGCTATGGCTACACCTTC.

CDR3 sequence: CSARDPQGADEQFF. The CDR3 DNA follows: TGCAGTGCTAGAGATCCGCAGGGGGCGGATGAGCAGTTCTTC. The gene calls are TRBV20-1 and TRBJ2-1, with 8 bases identical to TRBD1. Germline V gene lookup returns CDR1 DFQATT and CDR2 SNEGSKA (reference sequence). The J segment lost 8 bases and the V segment lost 0 bases, leaving 6 bases of the junction unmatched. The CDR3 spans 14 residues.

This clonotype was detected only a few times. CDR3 nucleotides: TGTGCCAGCAGCTTACGGGCTAGCGGGGTTTCTAAGTACGAGCAGTACTTC. This gives the protein CASSLRASGVSKYEQYF. The chain links TRBV7-2 to TRBJ2-5, with 9 bases lining up with TRBD2. With the DNA end fitting TRBJ2-7 better, the J assignment may be wrong. The CDR3 contains 17 residues. Germline V lookup: CDR1 SGHTA, CDR2 FQGNSA.

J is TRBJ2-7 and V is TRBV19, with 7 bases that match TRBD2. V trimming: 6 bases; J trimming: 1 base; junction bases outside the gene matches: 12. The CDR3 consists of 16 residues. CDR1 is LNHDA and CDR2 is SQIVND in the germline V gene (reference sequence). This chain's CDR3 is CASSWIGGEKSYEQYF. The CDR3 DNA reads TGTGCCAGTAGCTGGATTGGGGGGGAAAAATCCTACGAGCAGTACTTC.